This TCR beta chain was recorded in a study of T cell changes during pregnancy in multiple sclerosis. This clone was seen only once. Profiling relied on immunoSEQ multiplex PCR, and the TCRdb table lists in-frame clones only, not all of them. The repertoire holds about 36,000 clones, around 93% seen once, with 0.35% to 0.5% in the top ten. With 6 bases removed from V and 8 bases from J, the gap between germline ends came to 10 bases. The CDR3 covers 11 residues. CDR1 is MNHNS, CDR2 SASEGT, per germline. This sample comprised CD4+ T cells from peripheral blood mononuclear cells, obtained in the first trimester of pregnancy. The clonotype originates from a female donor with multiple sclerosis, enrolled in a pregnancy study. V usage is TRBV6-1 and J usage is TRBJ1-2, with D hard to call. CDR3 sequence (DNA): TGTGCCAGCAGGGTTACGGAGGGCTACACCTTC. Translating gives CASRVTEGYTF.